The 10 T cell receptor beta chains below were found in one sample sequenced in a study of identical twins. In TCRdb, the 5' RACE reads were re-called with MiXCR into one record per CDR3 protein. This sample has under 1 million distinct CDR3 sequences, with roughly 12% found just once. A further study also used this sample, focusing on yellow fever vaccine responses in identical twins.

Sequences were obtained from PBMCs. The receptors here all came from a woman aged 18-30 years in good health.

This sequence joins TRBV15 and TRBJ1-4; TRBD1 matches at 7 bases. The CDR3 runs to 15 residues. The germline V gene encodes CDR1 LNHNV and CDR2 YYDKDF (reference sequence). The trim removed 2 bases at V and 2 bases at J, leaving 2 bases unmatched. The CDR3 DNA reads as TGTGCCACCAGCAGAACAGGGGCGACTAATGAAAAACTGTTTTTT. The encoded protein is CATSRTGATNEKLFF.

The rearrangement links TRBV28 to TRBJ1-3; D ambiguous. CDR1 is MDHEN, CDR2 SYDVKM, per germline. With 3 bases removed from V and 6 bases from J, the gap between germline ends came to 6 bases. The length of the CDR3 is 12 residues. The chain's CDR3 is CASSLAANTIYF. The CDR3 DNA is TGTGCCAGCAGTTTGGCAGCAAACACCATATATTTT.

The chain links TRBV2 to TRBJ2-7; perhaps TRBD1 as D (5 bases). Germline CDR1 is SNHLY and CDR2 is FYNNEI. This CDR3 region has 15 residues. V dropped 4 bases and J dropped 4 bases, with 17 bases sitting between them. CDR3 sequence (DNA): TGTGCCAGCAGTGTCAACGGGCAGGGATGGTACGAGCAGTACGTC. Amino acid sequence: CASSVNGQGWYEQYV.

This clonotype has a handful of counts. This chain uses TRBV27 with TRBJ1-6; D not resolved. Looked up from germline, CDR1 is MNHEY and CDR2 is SMNVEV (reference sequence). This CDR3 is built from 17 residues. Trimming cost V 4 bases and J 7 bases, with 20 bases left between them. In DNA, the CDR3 is TGTGCCAGCAGTTCCACCCCCCCGTGGGAGGCCAATTCACCCCTCCACTTT. Its protein is CASSSTPPWEANSPLHF.

This rearrangement joins TRBV3-1 to TRBJ2-3, with 10 bases aligning to TRBD2. CDR1 is LGHDT, CDR2 YNNKEL, per germline (reference sequence). After removal of 1 base from V and 4 bases from J, the junction contained 8 bases not matched to a gene. The CDR3 extends over 17 amino acids. CDR3 coding DNA: TGTGCCAGCAGCCAAGTTCGGTCTAGCGGGAGCGCAGATACGCAGTATTTT. This encodes CASSQVRSSGSADTQYF.

This clonotype was seen only a few times. CDR3 sequence reads: CAISDQGVGTEAFF. CDR3 DNA: TGTGCCATCAGTGACCAGGGGGTGGGCACTGAAGCTTTCTTT. The J gene is TRBJ1-1, the V gene TRBV10-3; 7 nucleotides agree with TRBD1. From germline, CDR1 is ENHRY and CDR2 SYGVKD. Losses at the gene ends were 3 bases for V and 4 bases for J; bases not matched to a gene: 5. This CDR3 is built from 14 residues.

The rearrangement uses TRBV7-6 and TRBJ1-1, with D perhaps TRBD1 (6 bases). CDR1 is SGHVS and CDR2 is FNYEAQ in the germline V gene. The CDR3 is 17 amino acids. Deletions cut 4 bases from V and 0 bases from J, with 18 bases between. The DNA of the CDR3 is TGTGCCAGCAGCTCCTCCGGGACACGAACCATGAACACTGAAGCTTTCTTT. It encodes CASSSSGTRTMNTEAFF.

This clonotype was seen more than once but under ten times. V usage is TRBV3-1 and J usage is TRBJ2-7; D remains ambiguous. The CDR3 extends over 12 amino acids. Trimming removed 1 base from V and 12 bases from J, with 13 bases in between. Germline V CDR1 and CDR2: LGHDT, YNNKEL (reference sequence). For the CDR3, the DNA is TGTGCCAGCAGCCAAGCCCTCGGTCGCCGGTACTTC. Protein sequence: CASSQALGRRYF.

The rearrangement joins TRBV9 to TRBJ2-5; TRBD2 agrees at 12 bases. Germline V gene lookup returns CDR1 SGDLS and CDR2 YYNGEE. CDR3 size: 15 residues. V shed 7 bases, J shed 0 bases, and the junction held 4 bases outside the gene matches. The DNA for the CDR3 is TGTGCCAGCTCCACTAGCGGGGGGTACCAAGAGACCCAGTACTTC. It codes for CASSTSGGYQETQYF.

This clonotype came up a few times. The chain couples TRBV5-1 to TRBJ2-3, with D possibly being TRBD1 (5 bases). V was clipped by 0 bases and J by 4 bases, with 15 bases between them. CDR1 is SGHRS and CDR2 is YFSETQ in the germline V gene. The CDR3 is made up of 16 amino acids. This CDR3 is CASSLESQGLADTQYF. Here the CDR3 DNA reads TGCGCCAGCAGCTTGGAGTCCCAGGGTTTAGCAGATACGCAGTATTTT.